This T cell receptor beta chain was captured in a study of T cell responses to AZD1222 COVID-19 vaccine. Study observations and caveats: Vaccine-associated CD4 TCRs ranged over spike, dominating at 160-218 and 743-854.

There are 14 residues in the CDR3. Germline lookup yields CDR1 SEHNR and CDR2 FQNEAQ (reference sequence). The V segment lost 7 bases and the J segment 8 bases; nucleotides outside the gene matches: 6. This table comes from immunoSEQ multiplex PCR, and its TCRdb copy is limited to in-frame clones, with some not included. This sample yields 60,000 or so clones, of which 70% to 85% are seen a single time; around 20% belongs to the top ten. To note about this clone: The antigen is unknown.

This specimen consisted of peripheral blood, obtained on day 0 of AZD1222 vaccination. The origin of this receptor is an adult in good health. The chain combines TRBV7-9 with TRBJ2-1; 12 positions match TRBD2. DNA for the CDR3: TGTGCCAGCACGGCGGCTAGCGGGAGGGATGAGCAGTTCTTC. This encodes CASTAASGRDEQFF.